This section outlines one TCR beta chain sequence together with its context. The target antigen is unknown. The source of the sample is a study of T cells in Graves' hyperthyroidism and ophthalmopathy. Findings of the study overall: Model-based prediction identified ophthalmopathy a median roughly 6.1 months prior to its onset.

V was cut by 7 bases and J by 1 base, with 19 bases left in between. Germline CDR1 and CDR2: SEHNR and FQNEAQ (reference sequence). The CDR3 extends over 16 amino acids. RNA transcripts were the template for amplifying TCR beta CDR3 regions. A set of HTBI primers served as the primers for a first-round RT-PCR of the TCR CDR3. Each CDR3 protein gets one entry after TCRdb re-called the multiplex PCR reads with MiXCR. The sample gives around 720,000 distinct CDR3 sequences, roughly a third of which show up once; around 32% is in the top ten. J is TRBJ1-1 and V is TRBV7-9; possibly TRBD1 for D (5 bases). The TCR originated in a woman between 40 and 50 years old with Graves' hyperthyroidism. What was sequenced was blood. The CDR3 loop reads CASILFLGHPNTEAFF. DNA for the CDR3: TGTGCCAGCATCCTATTTTTAGGACACCCGAACACTGAAGCTTTCTTT.